These 26 T cell receptor beta chains were sequenced from one sample in a study of T-cell memory formation after mild COVID-19. MiXCR, run by TCRdb on the 5' RACE reads, gives a single entry per CDR3 protein. In the table there are hundreds of thousands of distinct CDR3 sequences, more than 15% of which are singletons. Sequencing was done on a sample of PBMCs or a T cell subset sorted from them (not recorded which). The receptors were gathered from a man younger than 35 who had mild COVID-19 (a few samples of this study predate the infection). Cell type and time point are not known.

In its sample, this clonotype was seen many times. The CDR3 DNA is TGCAGCGTCCCCGGGACAGTCGGGGATCAGCCCCAGCATTTT. Its protein is CSVPGTVGDQPQHF. The chain couples TRBV29-1 to TRBJ1-5; 7 nucleotides align to TRBD1. Germline assignment: CDR1 SQVTM and CDR2 ANQGSEA. Trimming removed 6 bases from V and 5 bases from J; junction bases left unmatched: 10. This CDR3 contains 14 residues.

V and J are TRBV7-3 and TRBJ2-5; possible D gene TRBD2, 6 bases. V was shortened by 5 bases and J by 1 base, with 11 bases between the two germline ends. CDR3 size: 14 residues. Germline-derived CDR1 and CDR2 are SGHTA and FQGTGA. The CDR3 region is CASSRDSTQETQYF. The CDR3 nucleotides are TGTGCCAGCAGCCGGGACTCTACCCAAGAGACCCAGTACTTC.

This clonotype has more than one count but fewer than ten. The chain uses TRBV29-1 and TRBJ2-3; 9 nucleotides line up with TRBD1. V was pared by 7 bases and J by 3 bases, with 8 bases of the junction left unmatched. The germline CDR1 and CDR2 sequences are SQVTM and ANQGSEA. This CDR3 region has 14 residues. Written as DNA, the CDR3 is TGCAGCGGAGCCGGGACAGGGTTGACAGATACGCAGTATTTT. Amino acid sequence: CSGAGTGLTDTQYF.

This clonotype has at least ten counts. This sequence joins TRBV7-6 and TRBJ2-7, with no clear D. The CDR3 consists of 15 residues. Germline V gene sequence: CDR1 SGHVS, CDR2 FNYEAQ. Between the trimmed V and J ends, which lost 4 bases and 1 base, there was a span of 14 bases. CDR3: CASSSAAGLSYEQYF. The CDR3 DNA reads as TGTGCCAGCAGCTCTGCGGCAGGATTATCCTACGAGCAGTACTTC.

The chain has TRBV20-1 and TRBJ2-5, with D perhaps TRBD1 or TRBD2 (5 bases each). Trimming took 6 bases from V and 3 from J, leaving 14 bases between them. CDR3 length: 13 residues. Germline V gene data show CDR1 as DFQATT and CDR2 as SNEGSKA (reference sequence). CDR3 coding DNA: TGCAGTGCGGGGGATGGGGGAAAAGAGACCCAGTACTTC. Protein sequence: CSAGDGGKETQYF.

CDR3 loop: CASSEQGGTYEQYF. CDR3 in DNA: TGTGCCAGTAGTGAACAGGGGGGAACCTACGAGCAGTACTTC. This rearrangement joins TRBV19 to TRBJ2-7, with TRBD1 matching 8 bases. This CDR3 is built from 14 residues. With V trimmed by 5 bases and J by 2 bases, 5 bases remained unmatched. The germline CDR1 and CDR2 sequences are LNHDA and SQIVND (reference sequence).

CDR3 amino acids: CSAAYGGHNTGELFF. DNA of the CDR3: TGCAGTGCTGCATACGGGGGGCATAACACCGGGGAGCTGTTTTTT. The chain is built from TRBV20-1 and TRBJ2-2, with D maybe TRBD2 (7 bases). Germline loops: CDR1 DFQATT, CDR2 SNEGSKA (reference sequence). The CDR3 runs to 15 residues. Deletions cut 5 bases from V and 2 bases from J, with 15 bases between.

The gene calls are TRBV7-6 and TRBJ2-2, with 8 bases lining up with TRBD1. The CDR3 loop spans 15 amino acids. V gave up 6 bases and J gave up 6 bases; unmatched junction bases: 9. CDR1 is SGHVS, CDR2 FNYEAQ, per germline. The CDR3 DNA reads TGTGCCAGCAGACCTGGACAGGGACCCCCCGGGGAGCTGTTTTTT. The encoded protein is CASRPGQGPPGELFF.

In this sample, this clonotype turned up a few times. This chain uses TRBV7-2 with TRBJ2-7; possibly TRBD1 for D (6 bases). There are 15 residues in the CDR3. Trimming pared 1 base from V and 6 bases from J, leaving 16 bases between. The V gene's germline CDR1 is SGHTA and CDR2 FQGNSA. CDR3 coding DNA: TGTGCCAGCAGCTTAGGGCAGGGGCGCTTGGGCGAGCAGTACTTC. Translation: CASSLGQGRLGEQYF.

This clonotype was found a few times. This chain joins TRBV4-3 and TRBJ2-3, with D tentatively TRBD1 (6 bases). V was trimmed by 0 bases and J by 2 bases, leaving 15 bases between them. This CDR3 region has 17 residues. Germline V gene lookup returns CDR1 LGHNA and CDR2 YSLEER. The CDR3: CASSQERAGDLTDTQYF. In nucleotides, the CDR3 is TGCGCCAGCAGCCAAGAGCGGGCAGGGGATCTCACAGATACGCAGTATTTT.

Only a few counts were recorded for this clonotype. This chain connects TRBV5-1 to TRBJ1-6, with D uncertain. The CDR3 runs 19 residues. Germline V gene sequence: CDR1 SGHRS, CDR2 YFSETQ. The V end lost 1 base, the J end lost 0 bases, and 17 bases lay between the germline ends. CDR3 in amino acids: CASSLRPIDISSYNSPLHF. The CDR3 region has the DNA TGCGCCAGCAGCTTGCGGCCTATTGATATCAGCTCCTATAATTCACCCCTCCACTTT.

This clonotype occurred a few times. The chain joins TRBV6-5 to TRBJ2-3; D possibly corresponds to TRBD2 (6 bases). V was clipped by 7 bases and J by 1 base, with 12 bases between them. Germline-derived CDR1 and CDR2 are MNHEY and SVGAGI. The CDR3 is made up of 14 amino acids. In DNA form, the CDR3 reads TGTGCCAGCACCTGGGGGGTTGGCACAGATACGCAGTATTTT. Its translation is CASTWGVGTDTQYF.

This chain joins TRBV14 and TRBJ2-2; unclear D gene. The V end lost 3 bases, the J end lost 1 base, and 12 bases lay between the germline ends. Germline CDR1 SGHDN, CDR2 FVKESK. CDR3 length: 16 residues. CDR3 coding DNA: TGTGCCAGCAGCCAGAGTTCTGCCAGGAACACCGGGGAGCTGTTTTTT. It specifies CASSQSSARNTGELFF.

Concerning this clonotype: It may be a read error: a sequence one base away is much more abundant. The CDR3 reads CAISESRETQYF. CDR3 bases: TGTGCCATCAGTGAGTCGAGGGAGACCCAGTACTTC. The rearrangement joins TRBV10-3 to TRBJ2-5; D is uncertain. CDR1 and CDR2 from the germline V gene are ENHRY and SYGVKD. Trimming removed 0 bases at V and 5 bases at J, with 4 bases between. CDR3 size: 12 residues.

This clonotype was seen more than once but under ten times. This chain connects TRBV5-4 to TRBJ2-2; 7 nucleotides line up with TRBD2. Germline loops: CDR1 SGHNT, CDR2 YYREEE (reference sequence). Trimming removed 3 bases from V and 8 bases from J; junction bases left unmatched: 10. The CDR3 covers 15 residues. The CDR3 loop is CASSSNSRGGGELFF. CDR3 sequence (DNA): TGTGCCAGCAGCTCCAACTCGAGGGGAGGGGGGGAGCTGTTTTTT.

The CDR3: CASSLRGGAGSEQYF. DNA of the CDR3: TGTGCCAGCAGCCTCCGAGGGGGGGCAGGAAGCGAGCAGTACTTC. This chain connects TRBV7-3 to TRBJ2-7; possibly TRBD2 for D (7 bases). V was cut by 5 bases and J by 6 bases, with 20 bases left in between. Germline CDR1 is SGHTA and CDR2 is FQGTGA. This CDR3 contains 15 residues.

This clonotype appeared a few times. The chain combines TRBV9 with TRBJ2-2; TRBD1 is a possible D gene (6 bases). Trimming took 3 bases from V and 1 from J, leaving 10 bases between them. This CDR3 has 15 amino acids. Germline V gene data show CDR1 as SGDLS and CDR2 as YYNGEE. The CDR3: CASSEDRKNTGELFF. CDR3 nucleotide sequence: TGTGCCAGCAGCGAAGACAGGAAGAACACCGGGGAGCTGTTTTTT.

This clonotype was counted only a few times. The chain links TRBV5-1 to TRBJ1-5; D is undetermined. The CDR3 length is 13 residues. Per germline, CDR1 SGHRS and CDR2 YFSETQ. The V gene lost 2 bases and the J gene lost 0 bases, with 3 bases spanning the gap. The CDR3 here is CASSFNSNQPQHF. The CDR3 region has the DNA TGCGCCAGCAGCTTTAATAGCAATCAGCCCCAGCATTTT. Combining the CDR3 with reference TRBV5-1 and TRBJ1-5 gives the whole variable domain KAGVTQTPRYLIKTRGQQVTLSCSPISGHRSVSWYQQTPGQGLQFLFEYFSETQRNKGNFPGRFSGRQFSNSRSEMNVSTLELGDSALYLCASSFNSNQPQHFGDGTRLSIL.

This clonotype was detected only a few times. The CDR3 loop is CASSQVGSSNYGYTF. The CDR3 DNA sequence: TGTGCCAGCAGCCAAGTAGGTAGCAGTAACTATGGCTACACCTTC. The rearrangement links TRBV3-1 to TRBJ1-2; D gene ambiguous. V lost 1 base and J lost 1, with 10 bases in between. The CDR3 runs 15 residues. Germline CDR1 and CDR2: LGHDT and YNNKEL (reference sequence).

In this sample, this clonotype turned up a few times. The chain uses TRBV19 and TRBJ2-3; D tentatively reads TRBD1 or TRBD2 (5 bases each). Germline loops: CDR1 LNHDA, CDR2 SQIVND (reference sequence). The CDR3 consists of 13 residues. The V gene lost 6 bases and the J gene lost 7 bases, with 14 bases spanning the gap. This CDR3 is CASRDSGVNTQYF. CDR3 bases: TGTGCCAGTAGAGACAGCGGCGTGAATACGCAGTATTTT.

The V call is TRBV7-2, the J call TRBJ2-7; D remains ambiguous. V lost 1 base to trimming and J lost 6 bases, with 7 bases between them. The germline CDR1 and CDR2 sequences are SGHTA and FQGNSA. This CDR3 contains 12 residues. CDR3 sequence reads: CASSLDKAEQYF. CDR3 bases: TGTGCCAGCAGCTTAGATAAAGCCGAGCAGTACTTC.

This clonotype has a handful of counts. This chain uses TRBV14 with TRBJ2-3, with TRBD1 matching 8 bases. Losses at the gene ends were 6 bases for V and 4 bases for J; bases not matched to a gene: 3. Germline CDR1 is SGHDN and CDR2 is FVKESK. The CDR3 extends over 13 amino acids. CDR3 sequence (DNA): TGTGCCAGCAGTCCGGACAGGGCAGATACGCAGTATTTT. This translates into CASSPDRADTQYF.

This clonotype has a count of ten or more. The CDR3 spells CASSLSGESGELFF. For the CDR3, the DNA is TGTGCCAGCAGCTTGTCAGGGGAATCCGGGGAGCTGTTTTTT. The chain carries TRBV7-3 and TRBJ2-2; possible D gene TRBD1, 6 bases. The CDR3 covers 14 residues. Germline values: CDR1 SGHTA, CDR2 FQGTGA. Trimming stripped 3 bases from V and 6 bases from J, with 11 bases between. Combining the CDR3 with reference TRBV7-3 and TRBJ2-2 gives the whole variable domain GAGVSQTPSNKVTEKGKYVELRCDPISGHTALYWYRQSLGQGPEFLIYFQGTGAADDSGLPNDRFFAVRPEGSVSTLKIQRTERGDSAVYLCASSLSGESGELFFGEGSRLTVL.

The V gene is TRBV20-1, the J gene TRBJ2-2; D could derive from TRBD1 or TRBD2 (7 bases each). Germline loops: CDR1 DFQATT, CDR2 SNEGSKA (reference sequence). This CDR3 is 15 amino acids long. Trimming removed 3 bases from V and 5 bases from J, with 16 bases in between. CDR3 bases: TGCAGTGCTAGGGGGAGCGGGACAGCGACCGGGGAGCTGTTTTTT. Its protein product is CSARGSGTATGELFF.

This clonotype was detected ten times or more. The chain couples TRBV29-1 to TRBJ2-7; TRBD2 matches 8 bases. Per germline, CDR1 SQVTM and CDR2 ANQGSEA. CDR3 length: 15 amino acids. Trimming at V came to 5 bases and at J to 0 bases, leaving 9 bases not matched to a gene. The DNA of the CDR3 is TGCAGCGTTCTCAAATTAGCGGGAATCTCCTACGAGCAGTACTTC. Amino acid sequence: CSVLKLAGISYEQYF.

The gene calls are TRBV4-1 and TRBJ2-7; unclear D gene. This CDR3 spans 15 amino acids. Looked up from germline, CDR1 is MGHRA and CDR2 is YSYEKL. Trimming stripped 0 bases from V and 1 base from J, with 10 bases between. The CDR3 spells CASSQEEVGSYEQYV. The CDR3 DNA reads TGCGCCAGCAGCCAAGAAGAGGTCGGTTCCTACGAGCAGTACGTC.